These 9 T cell receptor beta chains came from one sample sequenced in a study of breast tumors, draining lymph nodes, adjacent tissues. Samples came from axillary lymph nodes draining the breast cancer. TCRdb reanalysed the multiplex PCR reads using MiXCR and keeps one entry per CDR3 protein. The table records 150,000 to 200,000 distinct CDR3 sequences, 25% to 40% of them present only once. Sequences were obtained from axillary lymph node tissue. Receptor source: a female donor with breast cancer. Some clones in this sample may be carry-over from other donors' samples.

Turning to this clonotype: One end of the junction is discordant with germline, which a read error may explain. This chain joins TRBV7-8 and TRBJ2-1; D possibly matches TRBD1 or TRBD2 (6 bases each). Germline V gives CDR1 SGHVS, CDR2 FQNEAQ. This CDR3 is built from 14 residues. CDR3 in DNA: TGTGCCAGCAGCCTGGGGGGCTCCTACAATGAGCAGCTCTTC. It translates to CASSLGGSYNEQLF.

In this sample, this clonotype turned up many times. CDR3 sequence: CASSGTGEGYTF. In DNA, the CDR3 is TGTGCCAGCAGTGGGACAGGGGAAGGCTACACCTTC. This chain links TRBV2 with TRBJ1-2; 9 bases match TRBD1. This CDR3 is built from 12 residues. Germline V lookup: CDR1 SNHLY, CDR2 FYNNEI. J was trimmed by 8 bases and V by 4 bases; bases with no gene match: 2.

At least ten counts were recorded for this clonotype. The chain couples TRBV14 to TRBJ2-5; maybe TRBD1 (5 bases). The CDR3 totals 14 residues. Trimming left V 4 bases short and J 3 bases short, with 12 bases between. Germline loops: CDR1 SGHDN, CDR2 FVKESK. CDR3 DNA: TGTGCCAGCAGCCGCCGGATAGGGGAAGAGACCCAGTACTTC. Amino acids: CASSRRIGEETQYF.

This chain uses TRBV10-3 with TRBJ1-4; 7 nucleotides line up with TRBD1. The CDR3 loop spans 15 amino acids. V gave up 5 bases and J gave up 12 bases; unmatched junction bases: 15. Germline V gene data show CDR1 as ENHRY and CDR2 as SYGVKD. The CDR3 is CAISHRQGGEEELFF. CDR3 nucleotide sequence: TGTGCCATCAGTCATCGACAGGGTGGAGAAGAAGAACTGTTTTTT.

This clonotype was found many times. V is TRBV20-1 and J is TRBJ2-7, with TRBD2 identical over 10 bases. CDR1 is DFQATT, CDR2 SNEGSKA, per germline (reference sequence). Trimming removed 3 bases from V and 0 bases from J; junction bases left unmatched: 11. This CDR3 spans 17 amino acids. CDR3 sequence: CSASFQREGWDSYEQYF. Written as DNA, the CDR3 is TGCAGTGCTAGTTTCCAGCGGGAGGGCTGGGACTCCTACGAGCAGTACTTC.

The gene calls are TRBV29-1 and TRBJ2-5, with TRBD1 identical over 9 bases. The CDR3 has 13 amino acids. Germline trimming cut 8 bases from V and 3 bases from J; bases unmatched to any gene: 7. CDR1 and CDR2 from the germline V gene are SQVTM and ANQGSEA. This CDR3 is CSTTGTGKETQYF. CDR3 in DNA: TGCAGCACAACCGGGACAGGGAAAGAGACCCAGTACTTC.

This clonotype was seen at least ten times. The genes are TRBV5-5 and TRBJ2-1; 11 bases agree with TRBD2. Germline CDR1 and CDR2: SGHKS and YYEKEE (reference sequence). Trimming took 0 bases from V and 9 from J; bases not matched to a gene: 5. The CDR3 has 15 residues. The CDR3 region is CASSLGSGRAGEQFF. The DNA of the CDR3 is TGTGCCAGCAGCTTGGGTAGCGGGAGGGCGGGTGAGCAGTTCTTC.

The rearrangement uses TRBV28 and TRBJ1-5, with 9 bases aligning to TRBD1. CDR1 and CDR2 from the germline V gene are MDHEN and SYDVKM. The CDR3 has 13 amino acids. Trimming took 8 bases from V and 5 from J; bases not matched to a gene: 4. CDR3 in DNA: TGTGCCAGCCTCCGACAGGGGGATCAGCCCCAGCATTTT. Translating gives CASLRQGDQPQHF.

In this sample, this clonotype turned up many times. This rearrangement joins TRBV7-8 to TRBJ2-7; D possibly uses TRBD1 or TRBD2 (5 bases each). The V end lost 0 bases, the J end lost 0 bases, and 15 bases lay between the germline ends. The CDR3 extends over 17 amino acids. The germline CDR1 and CDR2 sequences are SGHVS and FQNEAQ. The CDR3 nucleotides read TGTGCCAGCAGCTTAGCGTGGGACCCACTGAGCTCCTACGAGCAGTACTTC. It specifies CASSLAWDPLSSYEQYF.